What follows are 26 T cell receptor beta chains derived from one specimen sequenced in a study of breast tumors, draining lymph nodes, adjacent tissues. TCRdb reanalysed the multiplex PCR reads using MiXCR and keeps one entry per CDR3 protein. The data hold 85,000 to 120,000 distinct CDR3 sequences, with less than 40% observed a single time. The lymph nodes were axillary draining lymph nodes from breast cancer patients. The sample taken for sequencing was axillary lymph node tissue. The receptors derive from a female donor with breast cancer. Some clones in this sample may be carry-over from other donors' samples.

This clonotype was detected a few times. This chain joins TRBV12-3 or TRBV12-4 and TRBJ1-2; D unresolved. The ends were cut back, 6 bases at V and 4 bases at J, with 9 bases in the middle. This CDR3 contains 12 residues. The CDR3 loop is CASRLDFYGYTF. CDR3 nucleotides: TGTGCCAGCAGACTGGACTTCTATGGCTACACCTTC.

This clonotype was picked up many times. The chain carries TRBV15 and TRBJ2-2; D gene unclear. V lost 1 base to trimming and J lost 4 bases, with 10 bases between them. The CDR3 has 15 amino acids. Germline V gene data show CDR1 as LNHNV and CDR2 as YYDKDF (reference sequence). Here the CDR3 reads CATSRGFRSTGELFF. The CDR3 bases are TGTGCCACCAGCAGAGGATTTAGGAGCACCGGGGAGCTGTTTTTT. Full variable domain (remainder filled in from reference TRBV15 and TRBJ2-2): DAMVIQNPRYQVTQFGKPVTLSCSQTLNHNVMYWYQQKSSQAPKLLFHYYDKDFNNEADTPDNFQSRRPNTSFCFLDIRSPGLGDTAMYLCATSRGFRSTGELFFGEGSRLTVL.

This clonotype was picked up many times. This chain connects TRBV19 to TRBJ2-1, with TRBD2 matching over 9 bases. With V trimmed by 0 bases and J by 2 bases, 8 bases remained unmatched. Germline V gene sequence: CDR1 LNHDA, CDR2 SQIVND (reference sequence). The CDR3 runs 18 residues. The CDR3 protein is CASSIDGGSGGPYNEQFF. The CDR3 nucleotides read TGTGCCAGTAGTATAGATGGGGGCAGCGGGGGGCCCTACAATGAGCAGTTCTTC.

This clonotype has at least ten counts. V usage is TRBV6-6 and J usage is TRBJ2-7; 11 nucleotides line up with TRBD1. V lost 4 bases, J lost 6 bases, and 8 bases stayed unmatched. Germline V CDR1 and CDR2: MNHNY, SVGAGI (reference sequence). This CDR3 region has 15 residues. The CDR3 DNA sequence: TGTGCCAGCAGTTGGACAGGGGGCGGGGGATTCGAGCAGTACTTC. Amino acids: CASSWTGGGGFEQYF.

This clonotype has ten or more counts. The chain joins TRBV6-5 to TRBJ2-7; weak D call: TRBD1 (6 bases). V was pared by 6 bases and J by 3 bases, with 15 bases between. The germline CDR1 and CDR2 sequences are MNHEY and SVGAGI. This CDR3 contains 14 residues. CDR3 DNA: TGTGCCAGCAGCCCAGGACAGTGGGGCTACGAGCAGTACTTC. It specifies CASSPGQWGYEQYF.

By its share, this clonotype is large. This rearrangement joins TRBV20-1 to TRBJ1-3, with a tentative D call TRBD1 (5 bases). Per the germline V gene, CDR1 is DFQATT and CDR2 is SNEGSKA (reference sequence). The germline V and J ends were trimmed by 1 base and 2 bases, with 9 bases remaining between them. The CDR3 spans 14 residues. The CDR3 reads CSARGDVAGNTIYF. Here the CDR3 DNA reads TGCAGTGCTAGAGGGGACGTCGCTGGAAACACCATATATTTT.

This clonotype showed up many times. The chain is built from TRBV6-5 and TRBJ2-3; D call uncertain. The germline V and J ends were trimmed by 0 bases and 2 bases, with 12 bases remaining between them. Germline V gene sequence: CDR1 MNHEY, CDR2 SVGAGI. This CDR3 is built from 16 residues. CDR3 nucleotide sequence: TGTGCCAGCAGTTACTCGAGCCGACGAAACACAGATACGCAGTATTTT. As protein: CASSYSSRRNTDTQYF.

This clonotype has at least ten counts. This chain uses TRBV28 with TRBJ1-3; D uncertain. V shed 8 bases and J shed 0 bases, with 11 bases lying between them. The CDR3 has 14 amino acids. Germline V CDR1 and CDR2: MDHEN, SYDVKM. The DNA of the CDR3 is TGTGCCAGCGTTGCAGCAGCCTCTGGAAACACCATATATTTT. It codes for CASVAAASGNTIYF.

This clonotype has a count of ten or more. The CDR3: CSAITSGGSLGEQYF. CDR3 in DNA: TGCAGTGCTATTACTAGCGGGGGGTCTTTGGGGGAGCAGTACTTC. The chain uses TRBV20-1 and TRBJ2-7, with 12 bases that match TRBD2. Germline V gives CDR1 DFQATT, CDR2 SNEGSKA (reference sequence). The CDR3 spans 15 residues. After removal of 4 bases from V and 7 bases from J, the junction contained 11 bases not matched to a gene.

The V gene is TRBV2, the J gene TRBJ1-1; no firm D call. CDR1 SNHLY and CDR2 FYNNEI come from the germline V gene. This CDR3 has 12 residues. The ends were cut back, 7 bases at V and 4 bases at J, with 10 bases in the middle. Written as DNA, the CDR3 is TGTGCCAGCACCCCTCTTTTCACTGAAGCTTTCTTT. Amino acid sequence: CASTPLFTEAFF. Full variable domain (outside the CDR3, taken from reference TRBV2 and TRBJ1-1): EPEVTQTPSHQVTQMGQEVILRCVPISNHLYFYWYRQILGQKVEFLVSFYNNEISEKSEIFDDQFSVERPDGSNFTLKIRSTKLEDSAMYFCASTPLFTEAFFGQGTRLTVV.

A word on this clonotype: A much more abundant neighbour one base away suggests this may be a read error. The rearrangement uses TRBV12-3 or TRBV12-4 and TRBJ2-5; D is undetermined. This CDR3 region has 14 residues. Trimming shortened V by 6 bases and J by 10 bases, and 21 bases separated the two germline ends. The CDR3 coding sequence is TGTGCCAGCAGCGCCCCTACTTCCTCCGGTGGCCAGTACTTC. It codes for CASSAPTSSGGQYF.

Worth noting for this clonotype: One end of the junction varies from germline; a read error may be responsible. The chain couples TRBV10-3 to TRBJ2-7, with TRBD2 matching 7 bases. Germline V gene sequence: CDR1 ENHRY, CDR2 SYGVKD. The CDR3 runs to 14 residues. The CDR3 loop is CAISEGRGVHEQCF. CDR3 in DNA: TGTGCCATCAGTGAGGGACGGGGGGTGCACGAGCAGTGCTTC.

Concerning this clonotype itself: The junction does not match germline at one end; this may be a read error. The V call is TRBV7-2, the J call TRBJ2-1, with 8 bases that match TRBD1. The CDR3 consists of 16 residues. The germline CDR1 and CDR2 sequences are SGHTA and FQGNSA. The CDR3 sequence is CASSLTGVGSCNEQFF. As DNA, the CDR3 is TGTGCCAGCAGCTTGACAGGGGTCGGGTCCTGCAATGAGCAGTTCTTC.

The chain is built from TRBV25-1 and TRBJ2-1; TRBD1 agrees at 10 bases. Per the germline V gene, CDR1 is MGHDK and CDR2 is SYGVNS. This CDR3 is 14 amino acids long. V dropped 5 bases and J dropped 9; count of bases not matched to a gene: 7. CDR3 in amino acids: CASSQGTGASEQFF. The DNA of the CDR3 is TGTGCCAGCAGTCAAGGGACAGGGGCTAGTGAGCAGTTCTTC.

The rearrangement joins TRBV19 to TRBJ1-6; no definite D call. Germline V gives CDR1 LNHDA, CDR2 SQIVND (reference sequence). The V and J ends lost 7 bases and 4 bases respectively, with 14 bases between them. The CDR3 is 15 residues long. As DNA, the CDR3 is TGTGCCAGTACGAGTCGGGGTGTGTATAATTCACCCCTCCACTTT. This codes for CASTSRGVYNSPLHF.

J is TRBJ2-5 and V is TRBV14; possibly TRBD2 for D (6 bases). The germline V gene has CDR1 SGHDN and CDR2 FVKESK. CDR3 length: 16 amino acids. The germline V and J ends were trimmed by 1 base and 5 bases, with 17 bases remaining between them. The CDR3 DNA follows: TGTGCCAGCAGCCAAGGGTTGGTGACTAGTGCTGAGACCCAGTACTTC. Protein sequence: CASSQGLVTSAETQYF.

With respect to this clonotype: This may arise from a read error, as a much more abundant clone is one base away. The CDR3 end shows no conserved phenylalanine or tryptophan, and so a read error is likely. V is TRBV6-6 and J is TRBJ2-1, with D unresolved. This CDR3 spans 11 amino acids. V shed 7 bases and J shed 3 bases, with 4 bases lying between them. The V gene's germline CDR1 is MNHNY and CDR2 SVGAGI (reference sequence). The CDR3 reads CASTSYNEQFC. The CDR3 bases are TGTGCCAGCACTAGCTACAATGAGCAGTTCTGC.

This clonotype occurred many times. The junction does not match germline at one end; this may be a read error. The rearrangement uses TRBV7-2 and TRBJ2-1; 8 bases are shared with TRBD2. CDR3 length: 16 residues. CDR1 and CDR2 from the germline V gene are SGHTA and FQGNSA. The CDR3 bases are TGTGCCAGCAGCCCCGCCATGACTAGCGCTATCAATAAGCAGTTCTTC. Translating it yields CASSPAMTSAINKQFF.

This clonotype came up a few times. Just one base apart from a much larger clone, this may be a read error. The chain couples TRBV11-3 to TRBJ1-6; D is unresolved. The V end was cut by 1 base, the J end by 8 bases, with 6 bases between. The CDR3 covers 13 residues. The germline gives CDR1 SGHNT, CDR2 YENEEA. Here the CDR3 reads CASSLGADSPLHF. The CDR3 DNA reads as TGTGCCAGCAGCTTAGGGGCCGATTCACCCCTCCACTTT.

This clonotype came up many times. The chain is built from TRBV6-2 or TRBV6-3 and TRBJ2-1; TRBD1 might be the D (6 bases). The CDR3 sequence is 16 residues long. CDR1 is MNHEY and CDR2 is SVGEGT in the germline V gene. V shed 4 bases and J shed 7 bases, with 20 bases lying between them. As DNA, the CDR3 is TGTGCCAGCAGTTCAGGGGCTGGTACAGGGACGAATGAGCAGTTCTTC. This sequence encodes CASSSGAGTGTNEQFF.

This clonotype was counted many times. CDR3 sequence: CASKKAGASYEQYF. The DNA of the CDR3 is TGTGCCAGCAAAAAAGCGGGTGCATCCTACGAGCAGTACTTC. This chain uses TRBV27 with TRBJ2-7; a possible D gene is TRBD2 (6 bases). V shed 7 bases and J shed 1 base, with 14 bases lying between them. Germline loops: CDR1 MNHEY, CDR2 SMNVEV (reference sequence). The CDR3 runs to 14 residues.

This clonotype showed up many times. V gene TRBV10-3 combines with J gene TRBJ2-3; 9 bases match TRBD2. Germline CDR1 is ENHRY and CDR2 is SYGVKD. The CDR3 totals 16 residues. With V trimmed by 10 bases and J by 2 bases, 13 bases remained unmatched. The chain's CDR3 is CASSPASGADTDTQYF. In nucleotides, the CDR3 is TGTGCCAGCTCCCCTGCTAGCGGGGCTGACACAGATACGCAGTATTTT.

This clonotype was seen repeatedly, ten times or more. The chain recombines TRBV3-1 with TRBJ2-2, with 8 bases lining up with TRBD2. This CDR3 spans 13 amino acids. The junction had 2 bases not matched to a gene; V was cut back by 6 bases and J by 5 bases. CDR1 and CDR2 from the germline V gene are LGHDT and YNNKEL (reference sequence). The CDR3 sequence is CASSRGGTGELFF. The CDR3 DNA reads TGTGCCAGCAGTCGGGGGGGTACCGGGGAGCTGTTTTTT.

There are a few counts of this clonotype. The chain couples TRBV29-1 to TRBJ2-3; the D is unclear. In germline, CDR1 is SQVTM, CDR2 ANQGSEA. The CDR3 totals 14 residues. V dropped 4 bases and J dropped 2 bases, with 13 bases sitting between them. This CDR3 reads CSVAPGRNTDTQYF. The CDR3 nucleotides are TGCAGCGTTGCCCCTGGACGGAACACAGATACGCAGTATTTT.

Of note for this clonotype: This CDR3 fails to terminate in the conserved phenylalanine or tryptophan, so it likely reflects a read error. It is unclear where the CDR3 begins or ends on the DNA, so no DNA is shown, and the CDR3 is as TCRdb lists it. V usage is TRBV9 and J usage is TRBJ1-3. The CDR3 is 11 residues long, counting both termini. CDR1 and CDR2 from the germline V gene are SGDLS and YYNGEE. The chain's CDR3 is CASSLDVTSNT.

This clonotype was picked up many times. The J gene is TRBJ2-3, the V gene TRBV7-2, with 8 bases that match TRBD2. CDR1 SGHTA and CDR2 FQGNSA come from the germline V gene. The length of the CDR3 is 15 residues. The V segment lost 0 bases and the J segment 2 bases; nucleotides outside the gene matches: 1. DNA for the CDR3: TGTGCCAGCAGCTTAGCTAGCGGGGTCACAGATACGCAGTATTTT. Amino acids: CASSLASGVTDTQYF.